The 4 T cell receptor beta chains presented below share a single source sample, sequenced in a study of neurological immune-mediated disorders. TCRdb analysed the 5' RACE reads with MiXCR anew, one entry per CDR3 protein. Altogether tens of thousands of distinct CDR3 sequences are present, roughly 10% being singletons, with the ten largest covering less than 25%. Material: PBMCs. Receptors were obtained from a woman aged 60-75 years with HTLV-1-associated myelopathy (HAM/TSP).

The CDR3 reads CASSPIGITGELFF. The DNA of the CDR3 is TGTGCCAGCAGCCCAATTGGTATCACCGGGGAGCTGTTTTTT. The chain couples TRBV6-2 or TRBV6-3 to TRBJ2-2; D remains ambiguous. The CDR3 is 14 residues long. Trimming took 6 bases from V and 4 from J, leaving 12 bases between them. Germline V gene lookup returns CDR1 MNHEY and CDR2 SVGEGT.

In this sample, this clonotype turned up many times. The V and J genes are TRBV20-1 and TRBJ1-1, with 10 bases matching TRBD1. Per germline, CDR1 DFQATT and CDR2 SNEGSKA (reference sequence). The CDR3 is 14 amino acids. After removal of 6 bases from V and 0 bases from J, the junction contained 4 bases not matched to a gene. DNA for the CDR3: TGCAGTGCATTGGACAGGGGGTTGAACACTGAAGCTTTCTTT. As protein: CSALDRGLNTEAFF.

This clonotype has ten or more counts. J is TRBJ1-2 and V is TRBV9, with D perhaps matching TRBD1 (5 bases). CDR1 is SGDLS, CDR2 YYNGEE, per germline. Trimming pared 6 bases from V and 13 bases from J, leaving 22 bases between. The CDR3 contains 13 residues. The CDR3 is CASNSGARPAFTF. CDR3 coding DNA: TGTGCCAGCAACAGTGGGGCCCGGCCCGCGTTCACCTTC.

This clonotype showed up many times. The V and J genes are TRBV30 and TRBJ1-1; D is unclear. This CDR3 comprises 15 residues. V lost 1 base and J lost 2, with 14 bases in between. The V gene's germline CDR1 is GTSNPN and CDR2 SVGIG (reference sequence). Here the CDR3 DNA reads TGTGCCTGGAGTGGCTACACGGCCGCCAACACTGAAGCTTTCTTT. It is translated as CAWSGYTAANTEAFF.